The source of this T cell receptor (beta chain) is a study of blood T cell repertoires in COVID-19. This CDR3 has 15 amino acids. Trimming shortened V by 0 bases and J by 2 bases, and 9 bases separated the two germline ends. Germline assignment: CDR1 SGDLS and CDR2 YYNGEE. Clones were sequenced by immunoSEQ multiplex PCR, and TCRdb holds only the in-frame ones, with some missing. This sample carries roughly 250,000 clones, approximately 87% of them seen once, and the ten largest clones take over 2%. Material: peripheral blood. The rearrangement links TRBV9 to TRBJ1-3; D not certain. This TCR derives from a woman in her 50s with acute or convalescent COVID-19. The chain's CDR3 is CASSVVLGPGNTIYF. As DNA, the CDR3 is TGTGCCAGCAGCGTAGTGTTGGGCCCTGGAAACACCATATATTTT.